This TCR beta chain was found in a study of control samples from healthy donors and cancer patients. The CDR3 is 14 amino acids. Losses at the gene ends were 5 bases for V and 6 bases for J; bases not matched to a gene: 6. Germline V gene data show CDR1 as SEHNR and CDR2 as FQNEAQ (reference sequence). TCRdb's copy holds only in-frame clones and misses some; the assay was immunoSEQ multiplex PCR. The sample yields 150,000 or so clones, about 86% seen once. The chain joins TRBV7-9 to TRBJ2-2, with 7 bases matching TRBD1. Sample: blood. The receptor's source is a man younger than 35 in good health. The CDR3 bases are TGTGCCAGCAGCCTGGGACAGTCCGCCGGGGAGCTGTTTTTT. This gives the protein CASSLGQSAGELFF.